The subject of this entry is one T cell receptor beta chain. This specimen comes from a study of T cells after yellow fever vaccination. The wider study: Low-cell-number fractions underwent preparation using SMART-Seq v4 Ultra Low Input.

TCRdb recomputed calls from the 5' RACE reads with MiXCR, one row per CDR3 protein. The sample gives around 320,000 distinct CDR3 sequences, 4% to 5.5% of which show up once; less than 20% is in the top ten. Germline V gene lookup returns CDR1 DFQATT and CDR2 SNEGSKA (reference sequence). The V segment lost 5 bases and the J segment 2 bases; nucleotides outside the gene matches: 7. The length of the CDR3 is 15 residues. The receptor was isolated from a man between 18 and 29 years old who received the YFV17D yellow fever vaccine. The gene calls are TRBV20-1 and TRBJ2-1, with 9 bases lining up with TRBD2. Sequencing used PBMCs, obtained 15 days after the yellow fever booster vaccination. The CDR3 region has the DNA TGCAGTGCTCGGAAGAGCGGGGGGACCTACAATGAGCAGTTCTTC. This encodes CSARKSGGTYNEQFF.